This entry lists 18 T cell receptor beta chains sequenced from one sample in a study of blood T cells in healthy people across ages. A second about 6 to 12 cycle PCR used barcoded and J-beta primers. TCRdb re-called the 5' RACE reads through MiXCR, storing one row per CDR3 protein. The table records some 920,000 distinct CDR3 sequences, roughly 47% of them present only once. The sample was blood. The receptors stem from a woman aged 55-75 years in good health.

The chain links TRBV5-5 to TRBJ2-2; D is undetermined. Germline V CDR1 and CDR2: SGHKS, YYEKEE (reference sequence). This CDR3 region has 15 residues. V lost 5 bases and J lost 8, with 19 bases in between. Here the CDR3 reads CASRPDISKLGELFF. CDR3 DNA: TGTGCCAGCAGACCCGACATATCGAAATTGGGGGAGCTGTTTTTT.

This chain uses TRBV6-1 with TRBJ2-5; possible D gene TRBD2, 6 bases. Germline V gene data show CDR1 as MNHNS and CDR2 as SASEGT. The ends were cut back, 2 bases at V and 11 bases at J, with 21 bases in the middle. The CDR3 length is 15 residues. CDR3 protein: CASSELGGVGNEQYF. The CDR3 DNA sequence: TGTGCCAGCAGTGAATTGGGGGGAGTCGGCAATGAGCAGTACTTC.

This chain connects TRBV7-2 to TRBJ2-7; 11 bases are shared with TRBD1. Per germline, CDR1 SGHTA and CDR2 FQGNSA. This CDR3 is built from 16 residues. Germline trimming cut 5 bases from V and 6 bases from J; bases unmatched to any gene: 12. CDR3 DNA: TGTGCCAGCAGCCCGGGGGACAGGGGGATTCTGGGCGAGCAGTACTTC. This encodes CASSPGDRGILGEQYF. Variable domain in full (rest from reference TRBV7-2 and TRBJ2-7): GAGVSQSPSNKVTEKGKDVELRCDPISGHTALYWYRQSLGQGLEFLIYFQGNSAPDKSGLPSDRFSAERTGGSVSTLTIQRTQQEDSAVYLCASSPGDRGILGEQYFGPGTRLTVT.

This chain joins TRBV5-1 and TRBJ2-3, with 7 bases fitting TRBD2. Germline trimming cut 0 bases from V and 1 base from J; bases unmatched to any gene: 5. Germline V CDR1 and CDR2: SGHRS, YFSETQ. The length of the CDR3 is 16 residues. The CDR3 sequence is CASSLAGGEGTDTQYF. CDR3 bases: TGCGCCAGCAGCTTGGCTGGGGGGGAAGGCACAGATACGCAGTATTTT.

The rearrangement uses TRBV30 and TRBJ1-2, with TRBD1 as a possible D gene (5 bases). The CDR3 sequence is 14 residues long. Germline CDR1 and CDR2: GTSNPN and SVGIG (reference sequence). Trimming pared 1 base from V and 5 bases from J, leaving 14 bases between. The CDR3: CAWSDWGRGYGYTF. In nucleotides, the CDR3 is TGTGCCTGGAGTGATTGGGGGAGAGGATATGGCTACACCTTC.

V and J are TRBV6-1 and TRBJ1-4; 8 bases fit TRBD1. J was trimmed by 8 bases and V by 3 bases; bases with no gene match: 5. This CDR3 has 14 residues. Germline V CDR1 and CDR2: MNHNS, SASEGT. CDR3 DNA sequence: TGTGCCAGCAGTGATGGGACAGGTCCCGAAAAACTGTTTTTT. It is translated as CASSDGTGPEKLFF.

This clonotype has only a few counts. The chain is built from TRBV7-2 and TRBJ2-5; the match to TRBD2 covers 8 bases. Germline-derived CDR1 and CDR2 are SGHTA and FQGNSA. J was trimmed by 5 bases and V by 3 bases; bases with no gene match: 8. The CDR3 loop spans 15 amino acids. The CDR3 spells CASSFQSGSEETQYF. The CDR3 bases are TGTGCCAGCAGCTTCCAAAGCGGGAGCGAGGAGACCCAGTACTTC.

The rearrangement uses TRBV20-1 and TRBJ1-2; tentative D call: TRBD1 (5 bases). CDR1 and CDR2 (germline): DFQATT, SNEGSKA (reference sequence). The V end was cut by 0 bases, the J end by 8 bases, with 19 bases between. The CDR3 loop spans 15 amino acids. The CDR3 DNA follows: TGCAGTGCTAGAGACCTTGGTGGGGGGAATTGGGGCTACACCTTC. Translation: CSARDLGGGNWGYTF.

This CDR3 is CASSYLTGPSYEQYF. In nucleotides, the CDR3 is TGTGCCAGCAGTTACCTAACCGGACCCTCCTACGAGCAGTACTTC. The genes are TRBV6-5 and TRBJ2-7, with D hard to call. This CDR3 is built from 15 residues. The germline CDR1 and CDR2 sequences are MNHEY and SVGAGI. Trimming removed 2 bases at V and 0 bases at J, with 11 bases between.

The V gene is TRBV20-1, the J gene TRBJ2-1, with 10 bases that match TRBD1. Germline V CDR1 and CDR2: DFQATT, SNEGSKA (reference sequence). The CDR3 is made up of 15 amino acids. V shed 6 bases, J shed 2 bases, and the junction held 7 bases outside the gene matches. This chain's CDR3 is CSARRQGAAYNEQFF. As DNA, the CDR3 is TGCAGTGCAAGAAGACAGGGGGCAGCCTACAATGAGCAGTTCTTC.

This clonotype was seen more than once but under ten times. The V gene is TRBV28, the J gene TRBJ2-5; 9 positions match TRBD2. The DNA matches TRBJ2-7 better at its end, which makes the J call doubtful. The CDR3 contains 13 residues. CDR1 MDHEN and CDR2 SYDVKM come from the germline V gene. The DNA for the CDR3 is TGTGCCAGCGGGCGCCTAGCGGGACTCGAGCAGTACTTC. This sequence encodes CASGRLAGLEQYF.

The chain uses TRBV3-1 and TRBJ1-6; TRBD1 agrees at 7 bases. This CDR3 spans 14 amino acids. In germline, CDR1 is LGHDT, CDR2 YNNKEL (reference sequence). J lost 11 bases, V lost 5 bases, and 9 bases had no gene match. CDR3 region: CASSAGQTNPPLHF. The CDR3 nucleotides are TGTGCCAGCAGCGCGGGACAGACCAATCCACCCCTCCACTTT.

The rearrangement joins TRBV27 to TRBJ2-7, with a possible D match to TRBD2 (5 bases). The CDR3 length is 15 residues. With 6 bases removed from V and 0 bases from J, the gap between germline ends came to 15 bases. CDR1 is MNHEY, CDR2 SMNVEV, per germline (reference sequence). Here the CDR3 reads CASSSLGAPSYEQYF. The CDR3, as DNA: TGTGCCAGCAGCTCCCTGGGAGCGCCCTCCTACGAGCAGTACTTC.

The chain links TRBV5-4 to TRBJ2-5; D is unclear. Germline CDR1 SGHNT, CDR2 YYREEE (reference sequence). Trimming took off 6 bases at V and 4 bases at J, with 10 bases between the two ends. The CDR3 runs to 12 residues. CDR3 amino acids: CASILSLETQYF. Written as DNA, the CDR3 is TGTGCCAGCATCCTCAGCCTAGAGACCCAGTACTTC.

This clonotype was seen repeatedly, ten times or more. The CDR3 nucleotides are TGCAGTGCTAGTAGTATGGGACTAGCGGGACAAATGGGCGTCAATGAGCAGTTCTTC. It encodes CSASSMGLAGQMGVNEQFF. V is TRBV20-1 and J is TRBJ2-1; 13 positions agree with TRBD2. CDR3 length: 19 residues. Losses at the gene ends were 3 bases for V and 6 bases for J; bases not matched to a gene: 17. The germline V gene has CDR1 DFQATT and CDR2 SNEGSKA (reference sequence).

Turning to this clonotype: At one boundary the junction diverges from the germline segment, which might be a read error. The gene calls are TRBV6-2 or TRBV6-3 and TRBJ1-1, with D perhaps matching TRBD1 (5 bases). The CDR3 is made up of 12 amino acids. CDR1 is MNHEY and CDR2 is SVGEGT in the germline V gene. The CDR3 nucleotides read TGTGCCAGCAGTTACCCGGACACTGATGCTTTCTTT. The encoded protein is CASSYPDTDAFF.

Only a few counts were recorded for this clonotype. The chain links TRBV12-3 or TRBV12-4 to TRBJ1-1; TRBD1 matches 9 bases. The CDR3 contains 13 residues. The V and J ends lost 6 bases and 5 bases, in that order; junction bases with no gene match: 4. CDR3 in amino acids: CASSRDRVTEAFF. The CDR3 nucleotides read TGTGCCAGCAGCCGGGACAGGGTAACTGAAGCTTTCTTT.

This clonotype was seen only a few times. The chain couples TRBV14 to TRBJ2-1; 14 positions agree with TRBD2. The J segment lost 7 bases and the V segment lost 3 bases, leaving 5 bases of the junction unmatched. The CDR3 has 16 residues. From germline, CDR1 is SGHDN and CDR2 FVKESK. The CDR3 bases are TGTGCCAGCAGCCAGCCGGGACTAGCGGGAGTAAATGAGCAGTTCTTC. Its translation: CASSQPGLAGVNEQFF. Combining the CDR3 with reference TRBV14 and TRBJ2-1 gives the whole variable domain EAGVTQFPSHSVIEKGQTVTLRCDPISGHDNLYWYRRVMGKEIKFLLHFVKESKQDESGMPNNRFLAERTGGTYSTLKVQPAELEDSGVYFCASSQPGLAGVNEQFFGPGTRLTVL.